This T cell receptor beta chain was identified in a study of T cells expressing NK-cell markers. CDR1 is SQVTM, CDR2 ANQGSEA, per germline. The CDR3 extends over 15 amino acids. TCRdb re-called the 5' RACE reads; one entry per CDR3 protein, DNA not given. The table gives around 140,000 distinct CDR3 sequences; the top ten clones make up 9% to 15% of it. The chain uses TRBV29-1 and TRBJ2-2; lacking DNA, the TRBD2 call made by TCRdb goes unchecked. The sequenced sample consisted of blood T cells: a sorted CD56 or NKG2C T cell subset, CD4+ or CD8+ T cells, or bulk PBMC T cells (not recorded which). The receptor's source is a man aged 18 to 35 in good health. The CDR3: CSVFGSGSDTGELFF.